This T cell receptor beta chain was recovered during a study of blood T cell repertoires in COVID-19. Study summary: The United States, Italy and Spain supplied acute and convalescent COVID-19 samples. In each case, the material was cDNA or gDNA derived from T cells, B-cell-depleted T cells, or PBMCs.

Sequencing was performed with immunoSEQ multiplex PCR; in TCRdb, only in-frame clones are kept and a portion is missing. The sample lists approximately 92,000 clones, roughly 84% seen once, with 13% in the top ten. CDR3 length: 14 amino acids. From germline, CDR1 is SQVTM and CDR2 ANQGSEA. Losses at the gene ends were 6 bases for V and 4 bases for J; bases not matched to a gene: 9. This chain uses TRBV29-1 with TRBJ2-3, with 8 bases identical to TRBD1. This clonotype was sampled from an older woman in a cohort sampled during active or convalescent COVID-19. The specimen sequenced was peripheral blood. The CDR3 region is CSVWTGSRPDTQYF. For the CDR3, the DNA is TGCAGCGTGTGGACAGGGAGTCGTCCAGATACGCAGTATTTT.